This T cell receptor (beta chain) comes out of a study of vaccination and CD4 T cells after COVID-19. On the study more broadly: A CEFX pool, an HIV-1 Nef pool, or no peptide went to control cultures.

Sequencing of the DNA from cultured CD4+ T cells was carried out with the Oncomine TCR Beta short-read assay. TCRdb re-analysed the PCR reads in MiXCR, keeping a single row per CDR3 protein. Here the sample spans about 13,000 distinct CDR3 sequences, approximately 46% being singletons. Treatment reported: approximately nine-day PBMC culture with coronavirus spike peptide pools or control peptides (ViraFEST assay). Study conclusions and caveats: The median number of SARS-CoV-2-reactive clonotypes increased from about 20 to 38, a change that did not reach significance.

In the case of this clonotype: Its specificity is unknown.

Between the trimmed V and J ends, which lost 3 bases and 5 bases, there was a span of 17 bases. The CDR3 is 14 amino acids. Germline CDR1 DFQATT, CDR2 SNEGSKA (reference sequence). The V and J genes are TRBV20-1 and TRBJ2-7; D might be TRBD2 (5 bases). The source is a human donor who had recovered from COVID-19. The specimen was CD4+ T cells from blood, cultured in vitro, collected after SARS-CoV-2 vaccination. The CDR3 DNA follows: TGCAGTGCTAGCAATACGGGGTTCGGGAACGAGCAGTACTTC. Encoded protein: CSASNTGFGNEQYF.